The 32 T cell receptor beta chains given below trace back to one sample, sequenced in a study of regulatory T cells (dated by TCRdb to the late 2010s). The paper as a whole reports these results and caveats: Regulatory T cells from CD3G-deficient patients showed reduced Shannon diversity compared with autologous conventional CD4+ cells and with control regulatory T cells.

These receptors are not linked to any known antigen. The library came from the immunoSEQ multiplex PCR assay. In the multiplex PCR, 52 forward TRBV primers and 13 reverse TRBJ primers were used, and assay-based and computational corrections were applied for amplification bias. TCRdb took this table from immuneACCESS and kept in-frame rearrangements with V and J called. Such tables lack part of the clones; where checked against another copy, unresolved V genes explain under half of the gap, and the rest is unexplained. A total of a few thousand clones appear in this sample, around 96% of them only once. Roughly 3.3% of the sample is taken by the ten largest. Sequenced: CD4+ Tregs sorted from blood. Receptor source: a person aged 18-30 years with CD3G deficiency.

This sequence joins TRBV19 and TRBJ1-1, with 8 bases aligning to TRBD1. The ends lost 6 bases at V and 5 bases at J; junction bases unmatched: 11. CDR1 LNHDA and CDR2 SQIVND come from the germline V gene (reference sequence). This CDR3 contains 15 residues. The CDR3 region is CASSSSGGRRTEAFF. CDR3 DNA: TGTGCCAGTAGCAGCTCAGGGGGCAGGCGAACTGAAGCTTTCTTT.

This clone was detected only once. The rearrangement joins TRBV19 to TRBJ2-2; D remains ambiguous. V was shortened by 5 bases and J by 4 bases, with 11 bases between the two germline ends. The CDR3 runs to 14 residues. CDR1 and CDR2 (germline): LNHDA, SQIVND (reference sequence). In nucleotides, the CDR3 is TGTGCCAGTAGTCCTTCTTTCGGCACCGGGGAGCTGTTTTTT. It encodes CASSPSFGTGELFF.

V usage is TRBV10-2 and J usage is TRBJ2-5; the D gene is possibly TRBD1 (6 bases). Trimming stripped 4 bases from V and 4 bases from J, with 13 bases between. The CDR3 length is 14 residues. The V gene's germline CDR1 is WSHSY and CDR2 SAAADI. The CDR3 DNA follows: TGCGCCAGCAGTGTGGGCAGGGGAAGAGAGACCCAGTACTTC. It codes for CASSVGRGRETQYF.

The CDR3 coding sequence is TGTGCCAGTAGTAAAGTCAACTCCTACGAGCAGTACTTC. It encodes CASSKVNSYEQYF. The chain uses TRBV19 and TRBJ2-7; the D is unclear. CDR1 and CDR2 from the germline V gene are LNHDA and SQIVND (reference sequence). V was cut by 4 bases and J by 0 bases, with 7 bases left in between. The CDR3 runs 13 residues.

The chain recombines TRBV5-1 with TRBJ2-1, with D perhaps matching TRBD1 (6 bases). With 0 bases removed from V and 5 bases from J, the gap between germline ends came to 12 bases. The CDR3 spans 15 residues. Germline CDR1 is SGHRS and CDR2 is YFSETQ. The DNA of the CDR3 is TGCGCCAGCAGCTTGGTAACAGGGCATGACAATGAGCAGTTCTTC. Protein sequence: CASSLVTGHDNEQFF.

The chain links TRBV5-1 to TRBJ2-3; 9 bases line up with TRBD2. Germline-derived CDR1 and CDR2 are SGHRS and YFSETQ. Trimming took 5 bases from V and 4 from J; bases not matched to a gene: 11. The CDR3 spans 16 residues. CDR3 DNA sequence: TGCGCCAGCAGTAAAACTGGGACTAGCTTTTCAGATACGCAGTATTTT. This codes for CASSKTGTSFSDTQYF.

The V call is TRBV28, the J call TRBJ2-7; 15 bases align to TRBD2. Germline CDR1 MDHEN, CDR2 SYDVKM. This CDR3 is built from 14 residues. The trim removed 6 bases at V and 7 bases at J, leaving 4 bases unmatched. The CDR3 here is CASRRGTSGREQYF. The CDR3 DNA reads as TGTGCCAGCAGACGCGGGACTAGCGGGAGGGAGCAGTACTTC.

The chain is built from TRBV18 and TRBJ2-1; no reliable D call. CDR1 is KGHSH, CDR2 LQKENI, per germline. There are 13 residues in the CDR3. Trimming took 5 bases from V and 3 from J, leaving 8 bases between them. The CDR3 coding sequence is TGTGCCAGCTCAGAGCAGTTCTACAATGAGCAGTTCTTC. This encodes CASSEQFYNEQFF. The full variable domain, its missing parts supplied by reference TRBV18 and TRBJ2-1, is NAGVMQNPRHLVRRRGQEARLRCSPMKGHSHVYWYRQLPEEGLKFMVYLQKENIIDESGMPKERFSAEFPKEGPSILRIQQVVRGDSAAYFCASSEQFYNEQFFGPGTRLTVL.

The V and J genes are TRBV19 and TRBJ2-2; D unclear. Trimming pared 3 bases from V and 1 base from J, leaving 3 bases between. The CDR3 has 13 residues. Germline CDR1 LNHDA, CDR2 SQIVND (reference sequence). CDR3 nucleotides: TGTGCCAGTAGTATCTTGAACACCGGGGAGCTGTTTTTT. Its protein is CASSILNTGELFF.

This clone was seen more than once but under ten times. The genes are TRBV6-1 and TRBJ1-2; 9 bases align to TRBD1. V gave up 2 bases and J gave up 7 bases; unmatched junction bases: 8. Germline V gene lookup returns CDR1 MNHNS and CDR2 SASEGT. The CDR3 runs to 15 residues. The CDR3 DNA sequence: TGTGCCAGCAGTGAACCCTCGGGGACAGGGATTGGCTACACCTTC. Translated, it gives CASSEPSGTGIGYTF.

V usage is TRBV28 and J usage is TRBJ2-1, with 10 bases fitting TRBD1. The CDR3 totals 15 residues. CDR1 is MDHEN, CDR2 SYDVKM, per germline. With 6 bases clipped from V and 3 bases from J, the junction kept 5 bases outside the gene matches. The CDR3 is CASRTGTGVYNEQFF. The CDR3 DNA sequence: TGTGCCAGCAGGACCGGGACAGGGGTCTACAATGAGCAGTTCTTC.

This chain uses TRBV18 with TRBJ2-7; D possibly matches TRBD1 or TRBD2 (7 bases each). The CDR3 has 15 amino acids. The V gene lost 2 bases and the J gene lost 3 bases, with 14 bases spanning the gap. CDR1 KGHSH and CDR2 LQKENI come from the germline V gene. CDR3 nucleotides: TGTGCCAGCTCACCAGCAGTCAGGGGGGGCTACGAGCAGTACTTC. Protein product: CASSPAVRGGYEQYF.

This chain connects TRBV10-3 to TRBJ2-7, with D possibly TRBD1 on 8 matching bases. Looked up from germline, CDR1 is ENHRY and CDR2 is SYGVKD. The V end was cut by 6 bases, the J end by 8 bases, with 23 bases between. This CDR3 has 15 residues. The CDR3 DNA is TGTGCCATCAGCTCCCGGACAGGGAGGGGAGTTCAGCAGTACTTC. Translated: CAISSRTGRGVQQYF.

V and J are TRBV28 and TRBJ2-3; the D gene is possibly TRBD2 (5 bases). Germline-derived CDR1 and CDR2 are MDHEN and SYDVKM. The CDR3 extends over 16 amino acids. The V end lost 1 base, the J end lost 2 bases, and 13 bases lay between the germline ends. CDR3 nucleotides: TGTGCCAGCAGTTTATCCGGGATTCTAAACACAGATACGCAGTATTTT. This gives the protein CASSLSGILNTDTQYF. The full variable domain, rest sourced from reference TRBV28 and TRBJ2-3, is DVKVTQSSRYLVKRTGEKVFLECVQDMDHENMFWYRQDPGLGLRLIYFSYDVKMKEKGDIPEGYSVSREKKERFSLILESASTNQTSMYLCASSLSGILNTDTQYFGPGTRLTVL.

The chain uses TRBV6-1 and TRBJ2-2; D unclear. Germline lookup yields CDR1 MNHNS and CDR2 SASEGT. Trimming left V 7 bases short and J 5 bases short, with 5 bases between. The CDR3 length is 11 residues. The CDR3 nucleotides read TGTGCCAGCAAAGGTACCGGGGAGCTGTTTTTT. Protein: CASKGTGELFF.

This chain connects TRBV19 to TRBJ2-7; 7 bases are shared with TRBD1. Germline CDR1 LNHDA, CDR2 SQIVND (reference sequence). V dropped 4 bases and J dropped 3; count of bases not matched to a gene: 3. This CDR3 is built from 13 residues. The CDR3 nucleotides read TGTGCCAGTAGTAGACAGGGTGGCTACGAGCAGTACTTC. Translating it yields CASSRQGGYEQYF.

J is TRBJ2-7 and V is TRBV6-1, with a weak D call TRBD1 (7 bases). Germline-derived CDR1 and CDR2 are MNHNS and SASEGT. This CDR3 contains 13 residues. The V end was cut by 10 bases, the J end by 5 bases, with 18 bases between. The chain's CDR3 is CATIGGTVHEQYF. The CDR3 nucleotides read TGTGCCACCATAGGAGGGACAGTCCACGAGCAGTACTTC.

This clone occurred once. The rearrangement uses TRBV6-1 and TRBJ1-1, with TRBD1 matching over 7 bases. V lost 6 bases, J lost 4 bases, and 5 bases stayed unmatched. Germline loops: CDR1 MNHNS, CDR2 SASEGT. The CDR3 is 13 amino acids. Here the CDR3 DNA reads TGTGCCAGCAGGACAGGGCGTTCCACTGAAGCTTTCTTT. Translation gives CASRTGRSTEAFF.

The gene calls are TRBV6-1 and TRBJ2-7, with TRBD2 matching 11 bases. This CDR3 comprises 13 residues. Germline V gene lookup returns CDR1 MNHNS and CDR2 SASEGT. V dropped 10 bases and J dropped 2; count of bases not matched to a gene: 4. This CDR3 reads CAIASGGTYEQYF. CDR3 nucleotide sequence: TGTGCCATCGCTAGCGGGGGGACCTACGAGCAGTACTTC.

This rearrangement joins TRBV28 to TRBJ1-5; TRBD1 matches at 7 bases. Trimming cost V 3 bases and J 4 bases; bases outside gene matches: 6. The CDR3 runs 15 residues. Germline assignment: CDR1 MDHEN and CDR2 SYDVKM. The CDR3 loop is CASSLAQGSNQPQHF. The CDR3, as DNA: TGTGCCAGCAGTTTGGCACAGGGGTCGAATCAGCCCCAGCATTTT.

The V gene is TRBV28, the J gene TRBJ2-5; 13 nucleotides line up with TRBD2. The CDR3 is made up of 16 amino acids. Trimming removed 4 bases from V and 6 bases from J; junction bases left unmatched: 8. Germline V CDR1 and CDR2: MDHEN, SYDVKM. DNA of the CDR3: TGTGCCAGCAGTTCCTGGACTAGCGGGAGTTTAAAGACCCAGTACTTC. This codes for CASSSWTSGSLKTQYF. Complete variable domain (other parts from reference TRBV28 and TRBJ2-5): DVKVTQSSRYLVKRTGEKVFLECVQDMDHENMFWYRQDPGLGLRLIYFSYDVKMKEKGDIPEGYSVSREKKERFSLILESASTNQTSMYLCASSSWTSGSLKTQYFGPGTRLLVL.

The chain couples TRBV5-1 to TRBJ2-2, with 8 bases lining up with TRBD1. Germline CDR1 SGHRS, CDR2 YFSETQ. CDR3 length equals 15 residues. After removal of 4 bases from V and 5 bases from J, the junction contained 7 bases not matched to a gene. The CDR3 reads CASSTRQGRTGELFF. DNA for the CDR3: TGCGCCAGCAGCACGAGACAGGGGAGGACCGGGGAGCTGTTTTTT. The variable domain in full, completed from reference TRBV5-1 and TRBJ2-2, reads KAGVTQTPRYLIKTRGQQVTLSCSPISGHRSVSWYQQTPGQGLQFLFEYFSETQRNKGNFPGRFSGRQFSNSRSEMNVSTLELGDSALYLCASSTRQGRTGELFFGEGSRLTVL.

The chain joins TRBV6-1 to TRBJ2-2; D ambiguous. The CDR3 runs 11 residues. Germline CDR1 reads MNHNS; CDR2 reads SASEGT. Trimming took off 7 bases at V and 1 base at J, with 1 base between the two ends. CDR3 loop: CASMNTGELFF. The CDR3 coding sequence is TGTGCCAGCATGAACACCGGGGAGCTGTTTTTT.

J is TRBJ2-5 and V is TRBV5-1, with 12 bases identical to TRBD1. After removal of 4 bases from V and 6 bases from J, the junction contained 4 bases not matched to a gene. In germline, CDR1 is SGHRS, CDR2 YFSETQ. This CDR3 is 14 amino acids long. The CDR3 sequence is CASSQGQGAKTQYF. CDR3 DNA: TGCGCCAGCAGCCAGGGACAGGGGGCAAAGACCCAGTACTTC.

The V and J genes are TRBV7-9 and TRBJ2-2, with TRBD2 identical over 7 bases. Germline V gene lookup returns CDR1 SEHNR and CDR2 FQNEAQ (reference sequence). The V gene end was trimmed by 5 bases and the J gene end by 1 base; junction bases not matched to a gene: 13. The CDR3 has 18 amino acids. This chain's CDR3 is CASSPRESKKGNTGELFF. The CDR3 DNA is TGTGCCAGCAGCCCGCGGGAGAGCAAAAAAGGGAACACCGGGGAGCTGTTTTTT. Complete variable domain (other parts from reference TRBV7-9 and TRBJ2-2): DTGVSQNPRHKITKRGQNVTFRCDPISEHNRLYWYRQTLGQGPEFLTYFQNEAQLEKSRLLSDRFSAERPKGSFSTLEIQRTEQGDSAMYLCASSPRESKKGNTGELFFGEGSRLTVL.

The chain links TRBV5-1 to TRBJ2-1; TRBD2 matches at 10 bases. This CDR3 contains 16 residues. Unmatched junction bases numbered 9, after V lost 2 bases and J lost 7 bases. Germline V CDR1 and CDR2: SGHRS, YFSETQ. The CDR3 bases are TGCGCCAGCAGCTTCGGGGATAGCGGGAGGCAAAATGAGCAGTTCTTC. Translated: CASSFGDSGRQNEQFF.

The V and J genes are TRBV18 and TRBJ1-6, with 8 positions matching TRBD1. The CDR3 sequence is 14 residues long. The germline V gene has CDR1 KGHSH and CDR2 LQKENI. V gave up 4 bases and J gave up 12 bases; unmatched junction bases: 8. The CDR3 reads CASSLTGVSLPLHF. The CDR3 DNA is TGTGCCAGCTCACTGACAGGGGTGTCGTTACCCCTCCACTTT.

This clone was recorded once. The chain combines TRBV21-1 with TRBJ2-1; the table's D gene call, TRBD1, was not cross checked with the DNA. TRBV21-1 represents a pseudogene. This CDR3 comprises 18 residues. CDR3 nucleotide sequence: TGTGCCAGCAGCATTCGCGACAGGGGGCGAAGTAATGCGGATGAGCAGTTCTTC. Protein: CASSIRDRGRSNADEQFF.

The chain joins TRBV6-1 to TRBJ2-7, with D perhaps TRBD2 (5 bases). The germline gives CDR1 MNHNS, CDR2 SASEGT. The V and J ends lost 1 base and 9 bases respectively, with 19 bases between them. The CDR3 has 15 residues. The CDR3 here is CASSEGTVFGPGQYF. The DNA of the CDR3 is TGTGCCAGCAGTGAAGGGACTGTTTTTGGACCGGGGCAGTACTTC.

The genes are TRBV5-4 and TRBJ2-7; TRBD1 is a possible D gene (5 bases). V lost 2 bases to trimming and J lost 2 bases, with 11 bases between them. CDR1 SGHNT and CDR2 YYREEE come from the germline V gene (reference sequence). The CDR3 is 14 residues long. For the CDR3, the DNA is TGTGCCAGCAGCTTATCAGGGTTGACCTACGAGCAGTACTTC. This translates into CASSLSGLTYEQYF.

This clone occurred once. This chain joins TRBV11-1 and TRBJ1-1; D is uncertain. The germline V gene has CDR1 SGHAT and CDR2 FQDESV (reference sequence). Trimming removed 1 base at V and 6 bases at J, with 9 bases between. The CDR3 totals 13 residues. The CDR3 is CASSLEAGSEAFF. CDR3 DNA: TGTGCCAGCAGCTTAGAGGCGGGCTCTGAAGCTTTCTTT.

The chain combines TRBV5-5 with TRBJ2-7; TRBD2 is a possible D gene (6 bases). The CDR3 sequence is 13 residues long. Trimming removed 3 bases from V and 6 bases from J, with 13 bases in between. Germline CDR1 is SGHKS and CDR2 is YYEKEE (reference sequence). The CDR3 protein is CASSWGTSSEQYF. The CDR3 coding sequence is TGTGCCAGCAGCTGGGGCACTAGCTCCGAGCAGTACTTC.